This entry lists 5 T cell receptor beta chains sequenced from one sample in a study of shared T cell receptors in the human thymus. Method: immunoSEQ multiplex PCR; TCRdb's copy keeps in-frame clones and lacks some. This table has about 400,000 clones, around 95% appearing once. Sequenced input: thymocytes. The receptors shown here come from a human donor.

The chain uses TRBV30 and TRBJ1-4; 7 positions agree with TRBD1. The germline CDR1 and CDR2 sequences are GTSNPN and SVGIG (reference sequence). The CDR3 consists of 15 residues. With V trimmed by 2 bases and J by 3 bases, 6 bases remained unmatched. The CDR3, as DNA: TGTGCCTGGAGTCCCCCAGACAGGGCTAATGAAAAACTGTTTTTT. This encodes CAWSPPDRANEKLFF.

The genes are TRBV6-1 and TRBJ2-1; no reliable D call. In germline, CDR1 is MNHNS, CDR2 SASEGT. Trimming took off 8 bases at V and 2 bases at J, with 16 bases between the two ends. The CDR3 totals 15 residues. The DNA for the CDR3 is TGTGCCAGCTTCAAGAGGCAGGAAGCCTACAATGAGCAGTTCTTC. It yields the protein CASFKRQEAYNEQFF.

The chain joins TRBV5-1 to TRBJ2-3; D gene unclear. The CDR3 spans 13 residues. Germline CDR1 and CDR2: SGHRS and YFSETQ. V lost 3 bases and J lost 2, with 7 bases in between. The CDR3 loop reads CASSSVFTDTQYF. CDR3 DNA sequence: TGCGCCAGCAGCTCAGTATTCACAGATACGCAGTATTTT. Full variable domain (outside the CDR3, taken from reference TRBV5-1 and TRBJ2-3): KAGVTQTPRYLIKTRGQQVTLSCSPISGHRSVSWYQQTPGQGLQFLFEYFSETQRNKGNFPGRFSGRQFSNSRSEMNVSTLELGDSALYLCASSSVFTDTQYFGPGTRLTVL.

This chain joins TRBV27 and TRBJ1-2; 8 bases are a match to TRBD1. The CDR3 totals 15 residues. The germline CDR1 and CDR2 sequences are MNHEY and SMNVEV (reference sequence). With V trimmed by 4 bases and J by 6 bases, 10 bases remained unmatched. CDR3 DNA: TGTGCCAGCAGTTCGACGACGTACAGGGGGGATGGCTACACCTTC. It codes for CASSSTTYRGDGYTF.

This chain links TRBV6-1 with TRBJ1-6; D is unresolved. The CDR3 has 15 residues. V lost 7 bases and J 1 base, leaving 11 bases between the germline ends. Germline V gives CDR1 MNHNS, CDR2 SASEGT. The CDR3 region has the DNA TGTGCCAGCAATTCGGAGGCGTCCTATAATTCACCCCTCCACTTT. It yields the protein CASNSEASYNSPLHF.